These 19 T cell receptor beta chains were sequenced from one sample in a study of cytomegalovirus exposure and HLA in healthy donors. In the PCR, 60 Vbeta and 13 Jbeta primers were used. Clones were sequenced by immunoSEQ multiplex PCR, and TCRdb holds only the in-frame ones, with some missing. Among 240,000 or so clones, 81% were seen once, and the ten largest hold roughly 7.4%. The specimen was PBMCs. These receptors were obtained from a woman aged 55-70 years in good health and CMV-seropositive.

The chain employs TRBV20-1 and TRBJ2-1; TRBD1 is a possible D gene (5 bases). Germline V gene lookup returns CDR1 DFQATT and CDR2 SNEGSKA (reference sequence). This CDR3 contains 10 residues. The CDR3 region is CTGHDNEQFF. In DNA, the CDR3 is TGCACCGGACACGACAATGAGCAGTTCTTC.

The chain joins TRBV4-1 to TRBJ1-5; D possibly corresponds to TRBD1 (5 bases). The CDR3 covers 13 residues. Germline CDR1 is MGHRA and CDR2 is YSYEKL. V lost 3 bases to trimming and J lost 6 bases, with 9 bases between them. CDR3 residues: CASSQGRAQPQHF. CDR3 nucleotide sequence: TGCGCCAGCAGCCAGGGCAGGGCTCAGCCCCAGCATTTT.

This chain uses TRBV5-1 with TRBJ1-6; no firm D call. The CDR3 runs to 17 residues. Deletions cut 1 base from V and 2 bases from J, with 13 bases between. Germline V gives CDR1 SGHRS, CDR2 YFSETQ. The CDR3 loop reads CASSLLAVAAYNSPLHF. The CDR3 DNA reads TGCGCCAGCAGCTTGCTGGCCGTAGCGGCCTATAATTCACCCCTCCACTTT. The full variable domain, completed using reference TRBV5-1 and TRBJ1-6, is KAGVTQTPRYLIKTRGQQVTLSCSPISGHRSVSWYQQTPGQGLQFLFEYFSETQRNKGNFPGRFSGRQFSNSRSEMNVSTLELGDSALYLCASSLLAVAAYNSPLHFGNGTRLTVT.

V gene TRBV7-9 combines with J gene TRBJ1-2, with D perhaps TRBD1 (5 bases). The CDR3 length is 15 residues. Deletions cut 2 bases from V and 4 bases from J, with 14 bases between. Germline V gene lookup returns CDR1 SEHNR and CDR2 FQNEAQ (reference sequence). Written as DNA, the CDR3 is TGTGCCAGCAGCTTATGGCGGGACGGAGGCTATGGCTACACCTTC. Its translation is CASSLWRDGGYGYTF.

This chain connects TRBV13 to TRBJ2-3; TRBD2 matches at 7 bases. Losses at the gene ends were 5 bases for V and 2 bases for J; bases not matched to a gene: 13. In germline, CDR1 is PRHDT, CDR2 FYEKMQ (reference sequence). The CDR3 totals 17 residues. CDR3 residues: CASSPPSGIDSTDTQYF. DNA of the CDR3: TGTGCCAGCAGCCCGCCTAGCGGAATCGATTCCACAGATACGCAGTATTTT.

CDR3 amino acids: CASSSSEAVNEQFF. CDR3 coding DNA: TGTGCCAGCAGTTCGTCCGAAGCCGTCAATGAGCAGTTCTTC. The gene calls are TRBV27 and TRBJ2-1; unclear D gene. This CDR3 spans 14 amino acids. V was shortened by 4 bases and J by 6 bases, with 13 bases between the two germline ends. The germline CDR1 and CDR2 sequences are MNHEY and SMNVEV (reference sequence).

This chain uses TRBV5-1 with TRBJ1-1; perhaps TRBD1 as D (5 bases). V lost 1 base, J lost 3 bases, and 16 bases lay in between. This CDR3 has 16 residues. Germline V gene data show CDR1 as SGHRS and CDR2 as YFSETQ. CDR3 nucleotides: TGCGCCAGCAGCTTGATTCGGGGGGGTCGTTACACTGAAGCTTTCTTT. Its protein is CASSLIRGGRYTEAFF.

CDR3 sequence (DNA): TGTGCCTGGAGTGATCGACAGGGGCTCTACGAGCAGTACTTC. This sequence encodes CAWSDRQGLYEQYF. This sequence joins TRBV30 and TRBJ2-7; 8 nucleotides agree with TRBD1. CDR3 length equals 14 residues. Looked up from germline, CDR1 is GTSNPN and CDR2 is SVGIG (reference sequence). J was trimmed by 3 bases and V by 1 base; bases with no gene match: 5. The variable domain in full, with the rest retrieved from reference TRBV30 and TRBJ2-7, is SQTIHQWPATLVQPVGSPLSLECTVEGTSNPNLYWYRQAAGRGLQLLFYSVGIGQISSEVPQNLSASRPQDRQFILSSKKLLLSDSGFYLCAWSDRQGLYEQYFGPGTRLTVT.

The chain uses TRBV14 and TRBJ2-1; 11 nucleotides agree with TRBD2. This CDR3 contains 20 residues. The V gene's germline CDR1 is SGHDN and CDR2 FVKESK. The ends lost 0 bases at V and 8 bases at J; junction bases unmatched: 18. The DNA of the CDR3 is TGTGCCAGCAGCCAAGATCGGGGCTCGTTGGCTAGCGGGAGGTTAGATGAGCAGTTCTTC. It is translated as CASSQDRGSLASGRLDEQFF.

The rearrangement joins TRBV11-2 to TRBJ2-7; a weak D match, TRBD2 (6 bases). The CDR3 sequence is 15 residues long. Trimming pared 1 base from V and 2 bases from J, leaving 12 bases between. Looked up from germline, CDR1 is SGHAT and CDR2 is FQNNGV. CDR3 sequence reads: CASSLVGGTTYEQYF. Written as DNA, the CDR3 is TGTGCCAGCAGCTTAGTGGGGGGAACGACCTACGAGCAGTACTTC.

The rearrangement links TRBV19 to TRBJ2-1; 8 bases match TRBD2. The V segment lost 3 bases and the J segment 9 bases; nucleotides outside the gene matches: 7. The CDR3 consists of 14 residues. CDR1 is LNHDA and CDR2 is SQIVND in the germline V gene (reference sequence). DNA for the CDR3: TGTGCCAGTAGTATGTCGGGGGGGTTCGGTGAGCAGTTCTTC. Protein sequence: CASSMSGGFGEQFF. Variable domain in full (rest from reference TRBV19 and TRBJ2-1): DGGITQSPKYLFRKEGQNVTLSCEQNLNHDAMYWYRQDPGQGLRLIYYSQIVNDFQKGDIAEGYSVSREKKESFPLTVTSAQKNPTAFYLCASSMSGGFGEQFFGPGTRLTVL.

This chain uses TRBV11-3 with TRBJ2-7; D gene ambiguous. Germline loops: CDR1 SGHNT, CDR2 YENEEA. This CDR3 comprises 12 residues. Trimming removed 4 bases at V and 5 bases at J, with 9 bases between. The DNA of the CDR3 is TGTGCCAGCAGCTCCGATTGGCACGAGCAGTACTTC. Protein product: CASSSDWHEQYF.

V usage is TRBV5-4 and J usage is TRBJ2-6; 9 nucleotides agree with TRBD2. The CDR3 contains 18 residues. From germline, CDR1 is SGHNT and CDR2 YYREEE (reference sequence). V lost 4 bases to trimming and J lost 0 bases; unmatched junction nucleotides: 8. CDR3 bases: TGTGCCAGCAGCCAGCTACTAGCGGGCTCCTCTGGGGCCAACGTCCTGACTTTC. Its protein is CASSQLLAGSSGANVLTF.

J is TRBJ2-1 and V is TRBV30, with 7 bases matching TRBD1. CDR3 length equals 14 residues. Trimming cost V 3 bases and J 4 bases; bases outside gene matches: 6. Germline V CDR1 and CDR2: GTSNPN, SVGIG (reference sequence). CDR3 loop: CAWSTRQGYNEQFF. The CDR3 bases are TGTGCCTGGAGCACTCGACAGGGTTACAATGAGCAGTTCTTC.

The chain recombines TRBV15 with TRBJ1-2; D gene uncertain. The length of the CDR3 is 14 residues. The germline CDR1 and CDR2 sequences are LNHNV and YYDKDF (reference sequence). V shed 6 bases and J shed 0 bases, with 11 bases lying between them. CDR3 DNA: TGTGCCACCAGTCCCGGGGAACCTAACTATGGCTACACCTTC. Its translation: CATSPGEPNYGYTF.

The genes are TRBV5-1 and TRBJ2-1; possible D gene TRBD1, 6 bases. V was trimmed by 4 bases and J by 5 bases, leaving 16 bases between them. CDR1 is SGHRS, CDR2 YFSETQ, per germline. CDR3 length: 15 residues. For the CDR3, the DNA is TGCGCCAGCAGCCCAGGGGTTAGTGGAAACAATGAGCAGTTCTTC. The encoded protein is CASSPGVSGNNEQFF. The full variable domain, with the rest looked up from reference TRBV5-1 and TRBJ2-1, is KAGVTQTPRYLIKTRGQQVTLSCSPISGHRSVSWYQQTPGQGLQFLFEYFSETQRNKGNFPGRFSGRQFSNSRSEMNVSTLELGDSALYLCASSPGVSGNNEQFFGPGTRLTVL.

The chain combines TRBV30 with TRBJ1-3; no clear D gene. The CDR3 is 14 amino acids. V was pared by 3 bases and J by 8 bases, with 17 bases between. CDR1 and CDR2 from the germline V gene are GTSNPN and SVGIG (reference sequence). The chain's CDR3 is CAWSLGSIWDTIYF. DNA of the CDR3: TGTGCCTGGAGCTTGGGCAGTATTTGGGACACCATATATTTT.

This clone has just a few counts. This rearrangement joins TRBV2 to TRBJ2-2; a weak D match, TRBD2 (5 bases). V lost 7 bases to trimming and J lost 3 bases, with 9 bases between them. The CDR3 spans 13 residues. CDR1 SNHLY and CDR2 FYNNEI come from the germline V gene. The CDR3 DNA is TGTGCCAGCACGGCGCGGGACACCGGGGAGCTGTTTTTT. Translation: CASTARDTGELFF.

The chain couples TRBV13 to TRBJ1-5, with 7 positions matching TRBD1. The CDR3 contains 15 residues. With 5 bases clipped from V and 1 base from J, the junction kept 5 bases outside the gene matches. The germline CDR1 and CDR2 sequences are PRHDT and FYEKMQ (reference sequence). The chain's CDR3 is CASSPNRGSNQPQHF. CDR3 coding DNA: TGTGCCAGCAGCCCCAACAGGGGAAGCAATCAGCCCCAGCATTTT.